The clone carrying this T cell receptor (beta chain) was seen repeatedly, ten times or more. No antigen is known for it. The CDR3 is 14 amino acids. Germline loops: CDR1 SQVTM, CDR2 ANQGSEA. Trimming cost V 4 bases and J 4 bases; bases outside gene matches: 10. This sample's TCRbeta library carried unique molecular identifier barcodes. Via MiXCR, TCRdb re-called the PCR reads, giving one row per CDR3 protein. The data contain about 300,000 distinct CDR3 sequences, roughly 9.1% of them singletons. This specimen belongs to a study of T-cell reconstitution after alpha-beta-depleted transplantation in children. Whole-study results and caveats: Newly produced T cells mostly accounted for T-cell counts and diversity one year post-transplant.

Specimen: PBMCs, collected before TCRalphabeta/CD19-depleted stem cell transplant. This sequence joins TRBV29-1 and TRBJ2-7; 7 bases map to TRBD2. The clonotype comes from a boy under two years old with acute myeloid leukemia, due to receive a stem cell transplant. The CDR3 loop is CSVARGWDYYEQYF. The CDR3 bases are TGCAGCGTTGCTCGGGGTTGGGACTATTACGAGCAGTACTTC.